The 9 T cell receptor beta chains presented below share a single source sample, sequenced in a study of blood T cell repertoires in COVID-19. Sequenced by immunoSEQ multiplex PCR; TCRdb stores in-frame clones only, minus some. In the table there are roughly 75,000 clones, less than 90% of which are singletons. The sample comprised peripheral blood. These receptor sequences come from a man at least 80 years old in a cohort sampled during active COVID-19.

CDR3: CATSERGESTDTQYF. The CDR3 DNA reads as TGTGCCACCAGTGAGCGCGGGGAAAGCACAGATACGCAGTATTTT. The genes are TRBV24-1 and TRBJ2-3; D possibly corresponds to TRBD2 (6 bases). The V and J ends lost 4 bases and 0 bases respectively, with 10 bases between them. The germline gives CDR1 KGHDR, CDR2 SFDVKD. This CDR3 is 15 amino acids long.

The chain combines TRBV18 with TRBJ2-1; 9 bases are shared with TRBD2. The J segment lost 4 bases and the V segment lost 3 bases, leaving 4 bases of the junction unmatched. The germline CDR1 and CDR2 sequences are KGHSH and LQKENI. The CDR3 length is 15 residues. CDR3 nucleotide sequence: TGTGCCAGCTCACCTTTAGCGGGGGATTACAATGAGCAGTTCTTC. It codes for CASSPLAGDYNEQFF. The full variable domain, completed using reference TRBV18 and TRBJ2-1, is NAGVMQNPRHLVRRRGQEARLRCSPMKGHSHVYWYRQLPEEGLKFMVYLQKENIIDESGMPKERFSAEFPKEGPSILRIQQVVRGDSAAYFCASSPLAGDYNEQFFGPGTRLTVL.

This rearrangement joins TRBV5-1 to TRBJ1-1; D remains ambiguous. The V end was cut by 2 bases, the J end by 0 bases, with 8 bases between. This CDR3 spans 14 amino acids. Germline CDR1 reads SGHRS; CDR2 reads YFSETQ. As DNA, the CDR3 is TGCGCCAGCAGCTTCGGCGGGTTGAACACTGAAGCTTTCTTT. Residues: CASSFGGLNTEAFF.

This chain connects TRBV6-1 to TRBJ2-3; no clear D. Between the trimmed V and J ends, which lost 1 base and 4 bases, there was a span of 9 bases. CDR1 is MNHNS, CDR2 SASEGT, per germline. The CDR3 is 14 amino acids. CDR3 loop: CASSEVRRADTQYF. Here the CDR3 DNA reads TGTGCCAGCAGTGAAGTCCGACGGGCAGATACGCAGTATTTT.

The chain is built from TRBV7-8 and TRBJ2-2, with D perhaps matching TRBD1 (5 bases). Per germline, CDR1 SGHVS and CDR2 FQNEAQ. The CDR3 is made up of 16 amino acids. V lost 5 bases and J 0 bases, leaving 13 bases between the germline ends. CDR3: CASSPKQGANTGELFF. CDR3 sequence (DNA): TGTGCCAGCAGCCCGAAGCAGGGCGCGAACACCGGGGAGCTGTTTTTT. Together with reference TRBV7-8 and TRBJ2-2, the CDR3 gives the full variable domain: GAGVSQSPRYKVAKRGQDVALRCDPISGHVSLFWYQQALGQGPEFLTYFQNEAQLDKSGLPSDRFFAERPEGSVSTLKIQRTQQEDSAVYLCASSPKQGANTGELFFGEGSRLTVL.

The rearrangement uses TRBV2 and TRBJ2-3; 10 nucleotides match TRBD1. The CDR3 length is 13 residues. Germline V lookup: CDR1 SNHLY, CDR2 FYNNEI. Trimming removed 8 bases from V and 5 bases from J; junction bases left unmatched: 4. The CDR3 DNA is TGTGCCAGCCGGGACAGGGGAATAGATACGCAGTATTTT. This sequence encodes CASRDRGIDTQYF.

CDR3 coding DNA: TGCGCCAGCAGTCAATCCTACAGGGGCGTGATACACACTGAAGCTTTCTTT. Its translation is CASSQSYRGVIHTEAFF. This rearrangement joins TRBV23-1 to TRBJ1-1, with TRBD1 matching 7 bases. TRBV23-1 is recorded as an ORF, its role being uncertain. Losses at the gene ends were 0 bases for V and 3 bases for J; bases not matched to a gene: 10. CDR3 length equals 17 residues.

This clone occurred once. The V and J genes are TRBV2 and TRBJ2-5; TRBD2 might be the D (5 bases). Germline V gives CDR1 SNHLY, CDR2 FYNNEI. The V and J ends lost 9 bases and 1 base respectively, with 12 bases between them. The length of the CDR3 is 13 residues. The CDR3: CARVDRGQETQYF. The CDR3 coding sequence is TGTGCCAGGGTAGATCGGGGCCAAGAGACCCAGTACTTC.

V and J are TRBV7-3 and TRBJ1-2; 11 positions match TRBD1. The V gene end was trimmed by 4 bases and the J gene end by 8 bases; junction bases not matched to a gene: 9. CDR3 length equals 15 residues. Germline loops: CDR1 SGHTA, CDR2 FQGTGA. The CDR3 loop reads CASSSPGTGGGGYTF. For the CDR3, the DNA is TGTGCCAGCAGCTCACCCGGGACAGGGGGAGGCGGCTACACCTTC. The entire variable domain, with the rest obtained from reference TRBV7-3 and TRBJ1-2, is as follows: GAGVSQTPSNKVTEKGKYVELRCDPISGHTALYWYRQSLGQGPEFLIYFQGTGAADDSGLPNDRFFAVRPEGSVSTLKIQRTERGDSAVYLCASSSPGTGGGGYTFGSGTRLTVV.